The 21 T cell receptor beta chains below were found in one sample sequenced in a study of beta chain features in type 1 diabetes. What was sequenced were expressed TCRB transcripts, since all of the isolated RNA had been reverse transcribed. Libraries were prepared by immunoSEQ multiplex PCR; TCRdb keeps only in-frame clonotypes and omits some of them. Altogether 900,000 or so clones are present, 17% being singletons, with the ten largest covering 0.02% to 0.03%. Sample: naive CD4+ T cells from blood. The origin of the receptors is a woman aged 18-29 years in good health.

This clone was found a few times. The CDR3 nucleotides read TGTGCCAGCAGCCGACAACAGTTCCGGGGTTCACCCCTCCACTTT. It translates to CASSRQQFRGSPLHF. The chain has TRBV6-6 and TRBJ1-6; no reliable D call. This CDR3 contains 15 residues. The V and J ends lost 6 bases and 9 bases respectively, with 18 bases between them. Germline values: CDR1 MNHNY, CDR2 SVGAGI (reference sequence).

V is TRBV6-1 and J is TRBJ2-7, with 10 bases identical to TRBD2. The CDR3 is 16 residues long. Per germline, CDR1 MNHNS and CDR2 SASEGT. Trimming at V came to 3 bases and at J to 0 bases, leaving 5 bases not matched to a gene. CDR3 sequence: CASSEPSGSASYEQYF. CDR3 DNA: TGTGCCAGCAGTGAGCCTAGCGGGAGTGCCTCCTACGAGCAGTACTTC.

This chain links TRBV10-3 with TRBJ1-2; TRBD1 matches at 7 bases. The CDR3 contains 13 residues. Trimming at V came to 4 bases and at J to 3 bases, leaving 2 bases not matched to a gene. CDR1 ENHRY and CDR2 SYGVKD come from the germline V gene. CDR3 bases: TGTGCCATCAGTGTAGGACAGGACTATGGCTACACCTTC. Protein: CAISVGQDYGYTF.

This clone has only a few counts. This rearrangement joins TRBV28 to TRBJ2-5; 9 bases agree with TRBD1. Germline CDR1 reads MDHEN; CDR2 reads SYDVKM. The ends lost 3 bases at V and 2 bases at J; junction bases unmatched: 4. The CDR3 contains 15 residues. The CDR3 coding sequence is TGTGCCAGCAGTTTCCGGGACAGGGCTCAAGAGACCCAGTACTTC. It is translated as CASSFRDRAQETQYF.

This clone was seen more than once but under ten times. V and J are TRBV7-2 and TRBJ1-2; the D is unclear. Germline V CDR1 and CDR2: SGHTA, FQGNSA. The CDR3 has 15 amino acids. The V end was cut by 0 bases, the J end by 3 bases, with 11 bases between. For the CDR3, the DNA is TGTGCCAGCAGCTTAGCAATTTCTAGGGACTATGGCTACACCTTC. Translation gives CASSLAISRDYGYTF.

This chain joins TRBV15 and TRBJ2-3; D might be TRBD1 or TRBD2, each matching 5 bases. Germline CDR1 LNHNV, CDR2 YYDKDF (reference sequence). CDR3 length: 15 amino acids. V lost 4 bases to trimming and J lost 0 bases, with 11 bases between them. The DNA for the CDR3 is TGTGCCACCAGCACGGGACCTCGAAGCACAGATACGCAGTATTTT. It yields the protein CATSTGPRSTDTQYF.

This clone was observed a few times. This chain joins TRBV27 and TRBJ2-5; tentative D call: TRBD1 (7 bases). The CDR3 contains 15 residues. Germline V gene sequence: CDR1 MNHEY, CDR2 SMNVEV (reference sequence). The V end lost 4 bases, the J end lost 4 bases, and 16 bases lay between the germline ends. CDR3 sequence reads: CASSSFQGGSETQYF. CDR3 in DNA: TGTGCCAGCAGTTCCTTCCAGGGGGGATCAGAGACCCAGTACTTC.

V and J are TRBV7-2 and TRBJ1-1; a possible D gene is TRBD1 (6 bases). This CDR3 region has 13 residues. V shed 1 base and J shed 7 bases, with 10 bases lying between them. Germline V lookup: CDR1 SGHTA, CDR2 FQGNSA. CDR3 DNA: TGTGCCAGCAGCTTAGACAGGGAGCTTGAAGCTTTCTTT. This codes for CASSLDRELEAFF.

This clone was detected a few times. The rearrangement joins TRBV7-2 to TRBJ2-1; 7 bases are a match to TRBD2. Trimming cost V 5 bases and J 2 bases; bases outside gene matches: 9. The CDR3 has 16 amino acids. CDR1 SGHTA and CDR2 FQGNSA come from the germline V gene. The CDR3 reads CASSPTAGRTYNEQFF. CDR3 nucleotides: TGTGCCAGCAGCCCGACAGCGGGACGGACCTACAATGAGCAGTTCTTC.

As DNA, the CDR3 is TGTGCCAGCAGCATTCGTGGGGACACCGGGGAGCTGTTTTTT. This sequence encodes CASSIRGDTGELFF. The chain has TRBV9 and TRBJ2-2, with unresolved D. Trimming shortened V by 4 bases and J by 3 bases, and 10 bases separated the two germline ends. The CDR3 runs to 14 residues. Germline V gene data show CDR1 as SGDLS and CDR2 as YYNGEE.

The chain recombines TRBV7-3 with TRBJ2-6, with 7 positions matching TRBD1. Germline CDR1 is SGHTA and CDR2 is FQGTGA. This CDR3 is 15 amino acids long. Unmatched junction bases numbered 4, after V lost 5 bases and J lost 3 bases. CDR3 sequence (DNA): TGTGCCAGCAGCCCGACAGGGAATGGGGCCAACGTCCTGACTTTC. This translates into CASSPTGNGANVLTF.

A few counts support this clone. The chain links TRBV29-1 to TRBJ1-4; no clear D gene. V lost 5 bases and J lost 7, with 14 bases in between. The germline V gene has CDR1 SQVTM and CDR2 ANQGSEA. CDR3 size: 13 residues. The CDR3 protein is CSVQTVRSEKLFF. CDR3 nucleotides: TGCAGCGTTCAGACCGTCCGGAGTGAAAAACTGTTTTTT.

A few counts support this clone. The chain has TRBV11-1 and TRBJ1-1, with D unclear. The germline V and J ends were trimmed by 1 base and 4 bases, with 10 bases remaining between them. The CDR3 consists of 14 residues. Per the germline V gene, CDR1 is SGHAT and CDR2 is FQDESV (reference sequence). The CDR3 reads CASSLGDWGTEAFF. The CDR3 DNA sequence: TGTGCCAGCAGCTTAGGGGATTGGGGCACTGAAGCTTTCTTT.

The rearrangement links TRBV2 to TRBJ2-5; TRBD2 matches at 10 bases. There are 14 residues in the CDR3. Losses at the gene ends were 7 bases for V and 7 bases for J; bases not matched to a gene: 9. Germline CDR1 and CDR2: SNHLY and FYNNEI. Written as DNA, the CDR3 is TGTGCCAGCACGGGGACTAGCGAGGCCGGGACCCAGTACTTC. It yields the protein CASTGTSEAGTQYF.

The chain uses TRBV4-3 and TRBJ1-1; 7 bases map to TRBD1. There are 14 residues in the CDR3. Per the germline V gene, CDR1 is LGHNA and CDR2 is YSLEER. Trimming at V came to 4 bases and at J to 1 base, leaving 3 bases not matched to a gene. The CDR3: CASSRDRANTEAFF. The CDR3 DNA reads TGCGCCAGCAGCCGTGACAGGGCGAACACTGAAGCTTTCTTT.

This clone was observed a few times. CDR3 coding DNA: TGTGCCAGCAGGAGGACACTAGGAACTGAAGCTTTCTTT. This translates into CASRRTLGTEAFF. J is TRBJ1-1 and V is TRBV6-5; perhaps TRBD1 as D (5 bases). This CDR3 is 13 amino acids long. The germline V and J ends were trimmed by 6 bases and 5 bases, with 13 bases remaining between them. CDR1 is MNHEY, CDR2 SVGAGI, per germline.

The gene calls are TRBV29-1 and TRBJ2-3, with 8 nucleotides matching TRBD2. The CDR3 is 14 residues long. Trimming removed 5 bases from V and 2 bases from J; junction bases left unmatched: 6. Looked up from germline, CDR1 is SQVTM and CDR2 is ANQGSEA. The CDR3 sequence: CSVSAGALTDTQYF. The CDR3 nucleotides are TGCAGCGTTTCAGCGGGAGCCCTCACAGATACGCAGTATTTT.

With respect to this clone: Other nucleotide sequences in the sample specify the same CDR3. The chain employs TRBV5-1 and TRBJ2-7, with TRBD2 matching over 8 bases. Germline V lookup: CDR1 SGHRS, CDR2 YFSETQ. The CDR3 runs 14 residues. After removal of 2 bases from V and 2 bases from J, the junction contained 3 bases not matched to a gene. CDR3 DNA: TGCGCCAGCAGCTTAACTAGCGGTACCTACGAGCAGTACTTC. This translates into CASSLTSGTYEQYF.

This chain links TRBV18 with TRBJ2-3, with D possibly being TRBD1 (5 bases). V was pared by 4 bases and J by 1 base, with 9 bases between. Germline loops: CDR1 KGHSH, CDR2 LQKENI. There are 14 residues in the CDR3. The CDR3 loop reads CASSLSQGTDTQYF. The DNA of the CDR3 is TGTGCCAGCTCACTCTCACAGGGCACAGATACGCAGTATTTT.

In this sample, this clone turned up a few times. The chain carries TRBV4-3 and TRBJ2-1; 11 bases map to TRBD2. The CDR3 extends over 15 amino acids. Per germline, CDR1 LGHNA and CDR2 YSLEER. V was pared by 3 bases and J by 2 bases, with 0 bases of the junction left unmatched. The CDR3 region is CASSHSGRAYNEQFF. Written as DNA, the CDR3 is TGCGCCAGCAGCCATAGCGGGAGGGCCTACAATGAGCAGTTCTTC.

The V gene is TRBV6-6, the J gene TRBJ2-1; the match to TRBD2 covers 7 bases. Per germline, CDR1 MNHNY and CDR2 SVGAGI (reference sequence). V was clipped by 6 bases and J by 7 bases; unmatched bases: 12. The CDR3 is 15 residues long. This CDR3 reads CASRRTRERENEQFF. The CDR3 DNA reads as TGTGCCAGCAGGCGGACTAGAGAACGTGAGAATGAGCAGTTCTTC.